This T cell receptor (beta chain) was captured in a study of blood T cell repertoires in COVID-19. About the study: Sample material is recorded as cDNA or gDNA derived from T cells, B-cell-depleted T cells, or PBMCs.

The V end lost 0 bases, the J end lost 4 bases, and 11 bases lay between the germline ends. The CDR3 has 15 amino acids. The germline CDR1 and CDR2 sequences are SGHRS and YFSETQ. Sequenced by immunoSEQ multiplex PCR; TCRdb stores in-frame clones only, minus some. The sample records roughly 30,000 clones, approximately 80% being singletons. The sequence was obtained from a woman aged 55 to 70 with acute or convalescent COVID-19. The chain joins TRBV5-1 to TRBJ1-3, with D possibly matching TRBD1 (5 bases). The specimen was peripheral blood. This CDR3 reads CASSLAGGSGNTIYF. The CDR3 DNA reads TGCGCCAGCAGCTTGGCCGGGGGGTCCGGAAACACCATATATTTT.